This T cell receptor beta chain was retrieved from a study of cytomegalovirus exposure and HLA in healthy donors. CDR3 length: 18 amino acids. V was pared by 3 bases and J by 4 bases, with 12 bases of the junction left unmatched. CDR1 is SGHVS, CDR2 FQNEAQ, per germline. Researchers ran the PCR with 60 Vbeta and 13 Jbeta primers. The table came from immunoSEQ multiplex PCR; TCRdb's copy has only in-frame clones and leaves some out. The sample has 200,000 to 250,000 clones; 60% to 80% are singletons. The material sequenced was PBMCs. The TCR originated in a woman younger than 45 in good health and CMV-seronegative. The chain employs TRBV7-8 and TRBJ2-5; 12 bases agree with TRBD2. The CDR3 nucleotides are TGTGCCAGCAGCTTGGGACTAGCGGGCCTCGTCGGTTTAGAGACCCAGTACTTC. Translation: CASSLGLAGLVGLETQYF.